The rows below give T cell receptor beta chains drawn from one sample of a study of graft-versus-host responses after intestinal transplantation. These receptors are not linked to any known antigen. Sequencing used immunoSEQ multiplex PCR; TCRdb keeps in-frame clones, though not all of them. This sample carries 78,000 or so clones, roughly 84% of them seen once, and the ten largest clones take under 9.5%. The specimen was unstimulated CD8+ T cells sorted from spleen or lymph node cells, collected before transplant. Every receptor here comes from a human donor who was the organ donor for an intestinal transplant. Each CDR3 is given with its conserved first and last residue. D genes are given only for firm matches. Only part of the rows carry a size: once, few, many, or a class if the clone is expanded.

j_call: TRBJ1-1
v_call: TRBV6-1
d_call: TRBD1
clone_size: -
cdr3_aa: CASSGTGGDTEAFF
cdr3_nt: TGTGCCAGCTCCGGGACAGGGGGTGACACTGAAGCTTTCTTT

j_call: TRBJ2-7
v_call: TRBV2
d_call: TRBD1
clone_size: once
cdr3_aa: CALSSGRGYEQYF
cdr3_nt: TGTGCCCTCTCATCCGGCAGGGGGTACGAGCAGTACTTC

j_call: TRBJ1-5
v_call: TRBV7-3
d_call: -
clone_size: -
cdr3_aa: CASSLGQSQPQHF
cdr3_nt: TGTGCCAGCAGTCTCGGACAGAGTCAGCCCCAGCATTTT

j_call: TRBJ2-7
v_call: TRBV5-1
d_call: -
clone_size: -
cdr3_aa: CASSLGSSYEQYF
cdr3_nt: TGCGCCAGCAGCTTGGGGTCGTCCTACGAGCAGTACTTC

j_call: TRBJ1-5
v_call: TRBV28
d_call: -
clone_size: -
cdr3_aa: CASSFSPGVSNQPQHF
cdr3_nt: TGTGCCAGCAGTTTCTCCCCGGGGGTTAGCAATCAGCCCCAGCATTTT

j_call: TRBJ1-1
v_call: TRBV28
d_call: -
clone_size: few
cdr3_aa: CASSPPRVPNTEAFF
cdr3_nt: TGTGCCAGCAGTCCACCCAGGGTGCCGAACACTGAAGCTTTCTTT

j_call: TRBJ2-2
v_call: TRBV27
d_call: -
clone_size: -
cdr3_aa: CASKRGTDIGELFF
cdr3_nt: TGTGCCAGCAAACGGGGGACGGATATCGGGGAGCTGTTTTTT

j_call: TRBJ2-7
v_call: TRBV28
d_call: -
clone_size: once
cdr3_aa: CASSLTAYEQYF
cdr3_nt: TGTGCCAGCAGTTTGACAGCTTACGAGCAGTACTTC

j_call: TRBJ2-3
v_call: TRBV28
d_call: TRBD1
clone_size: -
cdr3_aa: CASSLGGGQGVTSTDTQYF
cdr3_nt: TGTGCCAGCAGCCTAGGGGGGGGACAGGGGGTTACTAGCACAGATACGCAGTATTTT

j_call: TRBJ2-4
v_call: TRBV5-4
d_call: -
clone_size: -
cdr3_aa: CASSTTEDLAKNIQYF
cdr3_nt: TGTGCCAGCAGTACTACAGAGGACCTAGCCAAAAACATTCAGTACTTC

j_call: TRBJ2-7
v_call: TRBV27
d_call: -
clone_size: -
cdr3_aa: CASSFVGSYEQYF
cdr3_nt: TGTGCCAGCAGTTTTGTAGGGTCCTACGAGCAGTACTTC

j_call: TRBJ2-1
v_call: TRBV10-3
d_call: -
clone_size: -
cdr3_aa: CAISEGQEANEQFF
cdr3_nt: TGTGCCATCAGTGAGGGACAAGAAGCCAATGAGCAGTTCTTC

j_call: TRBJ1-2
v_call: TRBV19
d_call: -
clone_size: -
cdr3_aa: CASSISPGGSNYGYTF
cdr3_nt: TGTGCCAGTAGTATTTCGCCGGGAGGGAGTAACTATGGCTACACCTTC

j_call: TRBJ2-7
v_call: TRBV2
d_call: -
clone_size: -
cdr3_aa: CASSEGQLPPYEQYF
cdr3_nt: TGTGCCAGCAGTGAAGGACAGCTTCCTCCCTACGAGCAGTACTTC

j_call: TRBJ2-1
v_call: TRBV4-1
d_call: TRBD1
clone_size: -
cdr3_aa: CASSQGRGLYNEQFF
cdr3_nt: TGCGCCAGCAGCCAAGGAAGGGGGCTATACAATGAGCAGTTCTTC

j_call: TRBJ1-3
v_call: TRBV9
d_call: -
clone_size: -
cdr3_aa: CASSVVGGESGNTIYF
cdr3_nt: TGTGCCAGCAGCGTAGTGGGCGGAGAGTCTGGAAACACCATATATTTT

j_call: TRBJ2-5
v_call: TRBV5-6
d_call: TRBD1
clone_size: -
cdr3_aa: CASSWTGAETQYF
cdr3_nt: TGTGCCAGCAGCTGGACAGGAGCAGAGACCCAGTACTTC